This T cell receptor beta chain was retrieved from a study of CD8+ T cells in alopecia areata. This sample's treatment: oral pan-JAK inhibitor, 5-10 mg twice daily. The V and J ends lost 0 bases and 3 bases respectively, with 13 bases between them. Germline V gene data show CDR1 as SGHRS and CDR2 as YFSETQ. The CDR3 totals 15 residues. It was cDNA, reverse transcribed from extracted RNA, that served as the sequencing template. Assay: immunoSEQ multiplex PCR; the TCRdb copy retains only in-frame clones and omits some. The sample includes about 200,000 clones, 60% of them seen just once. The J gene is TRBJ2-7, the V gene TRBV5-1; D gene unclear. The sample in question was CD4+ T cells sorted from blood, obtained at week 4, from a patient treated with tofacitinib. The receptor was isolated from a human donor with alopecia areata. CDR3 protein: CASSLEEVGLYEQYF. The DNA for the CDR3 is TGCGCCAGCAGCTTGGAGGAAGTGGGCCTCTACGAGCAGTACTTC.